The 18 T cell receptor beta chains presented below share a single source sample, sequenced in a study of T cell responses to AZD1222 COVID-19 vaccine. Clones were sequenced by immunoSEQ multiplex PCR, and TCRdb holds only the in-frame ones, with some missing. The sample has 180,000 or so clones, about 89% seen once. The material sequenced was peripheral blood, taken 28 days after the second AZD1222 dose. These receptors originate from an adult who received the AZD1222 COVID-19 vaccine.

The rearrangement joins TRBV5-1 to TRBJ2-1, with 9 positions matching TRBD2. The germline V gene encodes CDR1 SGHRS and CDR2 YFSETQ. The CDR3 has 14 residues. Trimming took 0 bases from V and 8 from J; bases not matched to a gene: 3. As DNA, the CDR3 is TGCGCCAGCAGCTTGGGAGTAGCGGGAGATGAGCAGTTCTTC. Translation gives CASSLGVAGDEQFF.

J is TRBJ1-1 and V is TRBV11-2; no clear D gene. This CDR3 region has 15 residues. Germline CDR1 and CDR2: SGHAT and FQNNGV. Trimming removed 0 bases at V and 0 bases at J, with 8 bases between. DNA for the CDR3: TGTGCCAGCAGCTTAGAAGGTCGGGTGAACACTGAAGCTTTCTTT. This gives the protein CASSLEGRVNTEAFF.

J is TRBJ2-7 and V is TRBV10-1, with 11 bases identical to TRBD2. Trimming at V came to 0 bases and at J to 4 bases, leaving 5 bases not matched to a gene. The CDR3 covers 16 residues. Germline V lookup: CDR1 WNHNN, CDR2 SYGVQD (reference sequence). In DNA form, the CDR3 reads TGCGCCAGCAGTGAGTCGGGGACTAGCGGAACGTACGAGCAGTACTTC. Protein: CASSESGTSGTYEQYF.

Regarding this clone: At the DNA level, this CDR3 is encoded by other sequences in the same sample as well. V usage is TRBV30 and J usage is TRBJ1-1; D gene ambiguous. From germline, CDR1 is GTSNPN and CDR2 SVGIG (reference sequence). V was clipped by 0 bases and J by 2 bases, with 1 base between them. The CDR3 covers 11 residues. The CDR3 reads CAWSVNTEAFF. CDR3 DNA sequence: TGTGCCTGGAGTGTAAACACTGAAGCTTTCTTT.

In this sample, this clone turned up a few times. This chain connects TRBV6-1 to TRBJ1-6; the D is unclear. The CDR3 has 13 amino acids. Germline CDR1 and CDR2: MNHNS and SASEGT. With 1 base removed from V and 6 bases from J, the gap between germline ends came to 4 bases. The CDR3 sequence: CASSEDPNSPLHF. In nucleotides, the CDR3 is TGTGCCAGCAGTGAAGATCCTAATTCACCCCTCCACTTT.

The CDR3 DNA sequence: TGTGCCAGCAGACCGCCGGTAAATGAAAAACTGTTTTTT. It encodes CASRPPVNEKLFF. The chain has TRBV4-2 and TRBJ1-4; D gene unclear. Germline CDR1 reads LGHNA; CDR2 reads YNFKEQ. Trimming removed 6 bases from V and 5 bases from J, with 10 bases in between. This CDR3 spans 13 amino acids.

The V and J genes are TRBV7-2 and TRBJ2-7, with 11 bases that match TRBD2. CDR3 size: 15 residues. Germline V gene data show CDR1 as SGHTA and CDR2 as FQGNSA. The trim removed 1 base at V and 7 bases at J, leaving 6 bases unmatched. The CDR3 bases are TGTGCCAGCAGCTTAGGCTTAGCGGGGGGGAGGGAGCAGTACTTC. It codes for CASSLGLAGGREQYF.

The chain combines TRBV5-8 with TRBJ1-2; D is perhaps TRBD1 (6 bases). CDR1 and CDR2 from the germline V gene are SGHTS and YDEGEE. Deletions cut 4 bases from V and 4 bases from J, with 11 bases between. The CDR3 is 13 residues long. The CDR3 sequence: CASSRTGIYGYTF. Here the CDR3 DNA reads TGTGCCAGCAGCCGTACAGGGATCTATGGCTACACCTTC.

This chain links TRBV6-5 with TRBJ2-7; TRBD2 agrees at 7 bases. The germline V gene has CDR1 MNHEY and CDR2 SVGAGI. CDR3 length equals 13 residues. J gave up 3 bases and V 5 bases, and 4 bases lay outside the gene matches. The CDR3 nucleotides are TGTGCCAGCAGTCCTTGGGGGGGCTACGAGCAGTACTTC. Protein product: CASSPWGGYEQYF.

J is TRBJ1-2 and V is TRBV28, with unresolved D. The germline V gene has CDR1 MDHEN and CDR2 SYDVKM. There are 15 residues in the CDR3. Trimming removed 5 bases from V and 0 bases from J, with 13 bases in between. The CDR3 here is CASSLQPYANYGYTF. CDR3 DNA sequence: TGTGCCAGCAGTCTACAGCCCTATGCTAACTATGGCTACACCTTC.

J is TRBJ1-1 and V is TRBV7-9; tentative D call: TRBD1 (5 bases). This CDR3 has 16 amino acids. Germline assignment: CDR1 SEHNR and CDR2 FQNEAQ (reference sequence). V lost 1 base and J 2 bases, leaving 14 bases between the germline ends. The CDR3 DNA sequence: TGTGCCAGCAGCTTAGTGCCCCAGGGCGTTAACACTGAAGCTTTCTTT. Its translation: CASSLVPQGVNTEAFF.

This clone has more than one count but fewer than ten. This rearrangement joins TRBV11-2 to TRBJ2-1, with D uncertain. V shed 2 bases and J shed 3 bases, with 14 bases lying between them. CDR3 length: 16 amino acids. Germline V gene sequence: CDR1 SGHAT, CDR2 FQNNGV. The CDR3 sequence: CASSLRRSSIYNEQFF. The DNA for the CDR3 is TGTGCCAGCAGCTTAAGACGGTCCAGTATCTACAATGAGCAGTTCTTC.

The chain employs TRBV9 and TRBJ2-2; D uncertain. The CDR3 sequence is 12 residues long. Trimming removed 1 base from V and 4 bases from J, with 2 bases in between. Germline V CDR1 and CDR2: SGDLS, YYNGEE. The CDR3 protein is CASSVSTGELFF. The CDR3 nucleotides are TGTGCCAGCAGCGTAAGCACCGGGGAGCTGTTTTTT.

This chain uses TRBV5-1 with TRBJ2-7, with a possible D match to TRBD1 (6 bases). Germline V gene data show CDR1 as SGHRS and CDR2 as YFSETQ. This CDR3 is built from 12 residues. The ends were cut back, 0 bases at V and 5 bases at J, with 6 bases in the middle. CDR3 coding DNA: TGCGCCAGCAGCTTGGACAGGGACGAGCAGTACTTC. Residues: CASSLDRDEQYF.

V gene TRBV5-1 combines with J gene TRBJ2-5; TRBD2 aligns across 7 bases. The CDR3 has 14 residues. The germline V gene encodes CDR1 SGHRS and CDR2 YFSETQ. V was pared by 2 bases and J by 3 bases, with 4 bases of the junction left unmatched. This CDR3 reads CASSLSGIEETQYF. The DNA of the CDR3 is TGCGCCAGCAGCTTAAGCGGGATCGAAGAGACCCAGTACTTC. The full variable domain, with the rest looked up from reference TRBV5-1 and TRBJ2-5, is KAGVTQTPRYLIKTRGQQVTLSCSPISGHRSVSWYQQTPGQGLQFLFEYFSETQRNKGNFPGRFSGRQFSNSRSEMNVSTLELGDSALYLCASSLSGIEETQYFGPGTRLLVL.

This chain connects TRBV28 to TRBJ2-7; possible D gene TRBD2, 5 bases. The CDR3 runs 12 residues. Germline-derived CDR1 and CDR2 are MDHEN and SYDVKM. V lost 4 bases and J 3 bases, leaving 7 bases between the germline ends. In nucleotides, the CDR3 is TGTGCCAGCAGTTCAGCGGTCTACGAGCAGTACTTC. Encoded protein: CASSSAVYEQYF.

The chain couples TRBV18 to TRBJ1-6; D gene unclear. V was cut by 5 bases and J by 3 bases, with 5 bases left in between. The CDR3 extends over 13 amino acids. The germline V gene encodes CDR1 KGHSH and CDR2 LQKENI. CDR3 region: CASSTDYNSPLHF. The CDR3 DNA is TGTGCCAGCTCAACTGACTATAATTCACCCCTCCACTTT.

The rearrangement links TRBV6-5 to TRBJ1-1; no definite D call. The CDR3 has 15 amino acids. V lost 7 bases and J lost 0, with 15 bases in between. Germline values: CDR1 MNHEY, CDR2 SVGAGI. The CDR3, as DNA: TGTGCCAGCATAGTCTTCGGTTGGATGAACACTGAAGCTTTCTTT. The encoded protein is CASIVFGWMNTEAFF.